This T cell receptor beta chain stems from a study of CD8 T cells in ankylosing spondylitis. TCRdb fed the 5' RACE reads into MiXCR, producing one record per CDR3 protein. The data show more than 150,000 distinct CDR3 sequences, 10% to 15% seen once. The sample was blood, either unsorted or a sorted T cell fraction (not recorded which). This TCR came from a female donor with ankylosing spondylitis or in good health (not recorded which).

CDR3 coding DNA: TGTGCCAGCAGACCTCTAGCGGGAAACGAGCAGTACTTC. Translated, it gives CASRPLAGNEQYF. This rearrangement joins TRBV12-3 or TRBV12-4 to TRBJ2-7, with 9 bases aligning to TRBD2. The V and J ends lost 6 bases and 5 bases, in that order; junction bases with no gene match: 5. The CDR3 consists of 13 residues.